What follows are 31 T cell receptor delta chains derived from one specimen sequenced in a study of gamma-delta T cells after stem cell transplantation. TCRdb made new clone calls on the RT-PCR reads using CATT. The sample contains about 2,800 delta-chain clones, approximately 4% of which appear only once. The sequenced material came from gamma-delta T cells. All receptors derive from a human donor. It is not recorded whose cells these are; they may come from a transplant donor.

This clone turned up a few times. Additional DNA sequences in this sample encode the identical CDR3. This chain links TRDV2 with TRDJ1; 12 bases are a match to TRDD3. V shed 3 bases and J 0 bases; nucleotides not matched to a gene: 10. Germline CDR1 and CDR2: GEAIGNYY and EKD. The CDR3 consists of 18 residues. This chain's CDR3 is CACDPLLGDTVYTDKLIF. CDR3 sequence (DNA): TGTGCCTGTGACCCCTTACTGGGGGATACCGTGTACACCGATAAACTCATCTTT.

This clone came up a few times. A much larger clone differs from this one at a single base, so this may be a read error. This sequence joins TRDV2 and TRDJ1; 10 bases are a match to TRDD3. This CDR3 spans 19 amino acids. Germline lookup yields CDR1 GEAIGNYY and CDR2 EKD. DNA of the CDR3: TGTGCCTGTGGCACCGTTGCCCCCACTGGGGGATTCACGTCCGATAAACTCATCTTT. It specifies CACGTVAPTGGFTSDKLIF.

This clone has more than one count but fewer than ten. J is TRDJ3 and V is TRDV1, with 9 positions matching TRDD3. The CDR3 length is 20 residues. CDR1 and CDR2 (germline): TSWWSYY, QGS. V lost 2 bases and J lost 0; bases outside the gene matches: 8. Written as DNA, the CDR3 is TGTGCTCTTGGGGAATTTGTACTGGGGGACAGCTCCTGGGACACCCGACAGATGTTTTTC. It translates to CALGEFVLGDSSWDTRQMFF.

As concerns this clone: This may come from a read error, since a much larger clone is one base off. This chain joins TRDV2 and TRDJ1, with 8 bases that match TRDD3. The CDR3 is made up of 17 amino acids. V gave up 0 bases and J gave up 1 base; unmatched junction bases: 9. In germline, CDR1 is GEAIGNYY, CDR2 EKD. CDR3 sequence: CACDTVGDVLRTDKLIF. The CDR3 DNA reads as TGTGCCTGTGACACCGTGGGGGATGTCCTGCGCACCGATAAACTCATCTTT.

V and J are TRDV1 and TRDJ2, with 10 positions matching TRDD3. Germline CDR1 and CDR2: TSWWSYY and QGS. The CDR3 sequence is 24 residues long. V gave up 6 bases and J gave up 4 bases; unmatched junction bases: 32. The CDR3 bases are TGTGCTCTTGGACCAAATGGCCATTATAAAATTCCCTCCACTGGGGGATCCCCGACAGCACAACTCTTCTTT. Translation gives CALGPNGHYKIPSTGGSPTAQLFF.

Within the sample, this clone is medium-sized. The gene calls are TRDV2 and TRDJ3, with TRDD3 identical over 8 bases. V shed 3 bases, J shed 0 bases, and the junction held 9 bases outside the gene matches. The CDR3 runs to 19 residues. In germline, CDR1 is GEAIGNYY, CDR2 EKD. DNA for the CDR3: TGTGCCTGTGACCAACTGGGGGTAACTAGCTCCTGGGACACCCGACAGATGTTTTTC. Translation: CACDQLGVTSSWDTRQMFF.

Regarding this clone: A much larger clone differs by one base, so this may be a read error. V gene TRDV2 combines with J gene TRDJ3; 7 bases line up with TRDD3. CDR3 length: 14 amino acids. J was trimmed by 9 bases and V by 4 bases; bases with no gene match: 5. Germline lookup yields CDR1 GEAIGNYY and CDR2 EKD. This chain's CDR3 is CACELLGSTRQMFF. The CDR3 DNA follows: TGTGCCTGTGAACTACTGGGGTCCACCCGACAGATGTTTTTC.

The rearrangement joins TRDV2 to TRDJ1; TRDD3 agrees at 10 bases. The CDR3 extends over 17 amino acids. V lost 7 bases, J lost 3 bases, and 16 bases stayed unmatched. Germline V CDR1 and CDR2: GEAIGNYY, EKD. The CDR3 coding sequence is TGTGCCTGCCAAACCATGACTGGGGGATTCACGTCCGATAAACTCATCTTT. It encodes CACQTMTGGFTSDKLIF.

The rearrangement links TRDV2 to TRDJ1; 7 bases are shared with TRDD3. Looked up from germline, CDR1 is GEAIGNYY and CDR2 is EKD. J gave up 0 bases and V 3 bases, and 18 bases lay outside the gene matches. The CDR3 sequence is 19 residues long. As DNA, the CDR3 is TGTGCCTGTGACTCAGTGAGGCCTGGGGGTTATATAAACACCGATAAACTCATCTTT. Its protein is CACDSVRPGGYINTDKLIF.

With regard to this clone: A read error may be the cause here, since a much bigger clone is one base away. V usage is TRDV2 and J usage is TRDJ1, with TRDD3 as a possible D gene (6 bases). Trimming took 3 bases from V and 0 from J, leaving 25 bases between them. This CDR3 contains 19 residues. Germline V lookup: CDR1 GEAIGNYY, CDR2 EKD. The CDR3 region is CACDPLSAETGKNTDKLIF. Written as DNA, the CDR3 is TGTGCCTGTGACCCCCTTTCTGCCGAGACTGGGAAAAACACCGATAAACTCATCTTT.

This clone has more than one count but fewer than ten. A far larger clone is one base from this, pointing to a likely read error. Other DNA sequences from this sample encode an identical CDR3 as well. V and J are TRDV2 and TRDJ1, with TRDD3 matching over 10 bases. This CDR3 region has 18 residues. The germline V gene encodes CDR1 GEAIGNYY and CDR2 EKD. The CDR3 sequence: CACDTLGDPETNTDKLIF. Written as DNA, the CDR3 is TGTGCCTGCGACACACTGGGGGATCCCGAAACAAACACCGATAAACTCATCTTT.

This clone is classed as medium-sized. The genes are TRDV2 and TRDJ1; D is uncertain. The CDR3 spans 14 residues. The germline V gene encodes CDR1 GEAIGNYY and CDR2 EKD. Trimming stripped 0 bases from V and 4 bases from J, with 11 bases between. The CDR3 DNA sequence: TGTGCCTGTGACACCGTCCATTTCCGCGATAAACTCATCTTT. Its protein is CACDTVHFRDKLIF.

Turning to this clone: A much larger clone sits a single nucleotide away, making a read error possible. The chain combines TRDV2 with TRDJ1; TRDD3 aligns across 9 bases. The germline V gene has CDR1 GEAIGNYY and CDR2 EKD. The CDR3 totals 17 residues. Trimming removed 1 base from V and 3 bases from J; junction bases left unmatched: 11. This CDR3 is CACDTVGDNRCADKLIF. In nucleotides, the CDR3 is TGTGCCTGTGACACTGTGGGGGATAATCGTTGCGCCGATAAACTCATCTTT.

This clone was seen only a few times. CDR3 coding DNA: TGTGCCTGTGACGCGGTCGCGGCCGGGCGGGGGGGGAAGACCGATAAACTCATCTTT. It encodes CACDAVAAGRGGKTDKLIF. The J gene is TRDJ1, the V gene TRDV2; TRDD3 might be the D (6 bases). Germline CDR1 GEAIGNYY, CDR2 EKD. The CDR3 consists of 19 residues. V lost 3 bases to trimming and J lost 2 bases, with 27 bases between them.

A word on this clone: The likely explanation is a read error, given a far larger clone one base away. The chain recombines TRDV2 with TRDJ1; D uncertain. Germline lookup yields CDR1 GEAIGNYY and CDR2 EKD. The ends were cut back, 3 bases at V and 2 bases at J, with 12 bases in the middle. The CDR3 length is 14 residues. The CDR3 bases are TGTGCCTGTGACGCCGTGGTACTTACCGATAAACTCATCTTT. Residues: CACDAVVLTDKLIF.

Concerning this clone: A far larger clone is one nucleotide away, so this likely arose from a read error. At the DNA level, this CDR3 is encoded by other sequences in the same sample as well. The chain has TRDV2 and TRDJ1; 9 bases map to TRDD3. Germline loops: CDR1 GEAIGNYY, CDR2 EKD. The CDR3 covers 19 residues. Written as DNA, the CDR3 is TGTGCCTGTGACACCATGAGTACTGGGGGACATAAGTACACCGATAAGCTCATCTTT. Its translation is CACDTMSTGGHKYTDKLIF.

Comments on this clone: At one of its ends the junction is not consistent with the germline gene, which may arise from a read error. The rearrangement links TRDV2 to TRDJ1; TRDD3 matches 9 bases. The CDR3 is 19 residues long. Per germline, CDR1 GEAIGNYY and CDR2 EKD. The DNA of the CDR3 is TGTGCCTGTGGCTCCGTTACTGGGGGACACAGACAAGGGACCGATAAACGCATCTTT. This gives the protein CACGSVTGGHRQGTDKRIF.

By share, this clone counts as medium-sized. This sequence joins TRDV2 and TRDJ4; 7 bases map to TRDD3. The V gene end was trimmed by 1 base and the J gene end by 0 bases; junction bases not matched to a gene: 22. The CDR3 is made up of 20 amino acids. The germline CDR1 and CDR2 sequences are GEAIGNYY and EKD. CDR3 sequence: CACDTLLRGVGDNNPRPLIF. For the CDR3, the DNA is TGTGCCTGTGACACGCTCCTGCGCGGTGTTGGGGATAACAACCCCAGACCCCTGATCTTT.

This clone counts as medium-sized. The chain employs TRDV2 and TRDJ1, with TRDD3 identical over 13 bases. The CDR3 spans 20 residues. The germline gives CDR1 GEAIGNYY, CDR2 EKD. Germline trimming cut 1 base from V and 2 bases from J; bases unmatched to any gene: 15. The CDR3 loop is CACDTVLGDTDRGLTDKLIF. CDR3 nucleotide sequence: TGTGCCTGTGACACTGTACTGGGGGATACGGACCGTGGTTTGACCGATAAACTCATCTTT.

This clone is labeled medium-sized. The J gene is TRDJ1, the V gene TRDV2, with 11 bases aligning to TRDD3. V trimming: 0 bases; J trimming: 3 bases; junction bases outside the gene matches: 8. CDR1 is GEAIGNYY and CDR2 is EKD in the germline V gene. The CDR3 length is 17 residues. The CDR3 sequence is CACDTVGGGYAPDKLIF. DNA of the CDR3: TGTGCCTGTGACACCGTGGGTGGGGGATACGCACCCGATAAACTCATCTTT.

A few counts support this clone. This may be a read error: a much more frequent sequence differs by one nucleotide. The V and J genes are TRDV2 and TRDJ1; the D is unclear. This CDR3 has 16 residues. Germline CDR1 and CDR2: GEAIGNYY and EKD. As DNA, the CDR3 is TGTGCCTGTGACACCGTCCTGGCTGGAGACACCGATAAACCCATCTTT. Its translation: CACDTVLAGDTDKPIF.

This clone ranks as medium-sized. V and J are TRDV2 and TRDJ1, with TRDD3 identical over 12 bases. With 2 bases clipped from V and 5 bases from J, the junction kept 2 bases outside the gene matches. Germline CDR1 and CDR2: GEAIGNYY and EKD. CDR3 length equals 14 residues. CDR3 DNA: TGTGCCTGTGACAGTCTGGGGGATACGGATAAACTCATCTTT. Its translation: CACDSLGDTDKLIF.

As to this clone: A much larger clone lies one base from this, so it may be a read error. DNA for the CDR3: TGTGCCTGTGACACCGTTGGGGGGGACCTTACTGGGGGATACAGCACCGATAAACTCATCTTT. It translates to CACDTVGGDLTGGYSTDKLIF. The rearrangement joins TRDV2 to TRDJ1; 12 nucleotides align to TRDD3. Germline V gives CDR1 GEAIGNYY, CDR2 EKD. V was pared by 0 bases and J by 1 base, with 17 bases of the junction left unmatched. The CDR3 consists of 21 residues.

This clone is medium-sized by share. Additional DNA sequences in this sample encode the identical CDR3. The chain links TRDV2 to TRDJ2; D remains unclear. In germline, CDR1 is GEAIGNYY, CDR2 EKD. With 0 bases removed from V and 6 bases from J, the gap between germline ends came to 13 bases. This CDR3 spans 15 amino acids. CDR3 nucleotides: TGTGCCTGTGACACCGTCGGAACGGAGGCAGCACAACTCTTCTTT. This sequence encodes CACDTVGTEAAQLFF.

The chain joins TRDV2 to TRDJ1; the match to TRDD3 covers 9 bases. V trimming: 3 bases; J trimming: 0 bases; junction bases outside the gene matches: 10. CDR3 length: 17 amino acids. CDR1 and CDR2 (germline): GEAIGNYY, EKD. CDR3 amino acids: CACDYLGDVAYTDKLIF. CDR3 nucleotides: TGTGCCTGTGACTACCTGGGGGATGTGGCCTACACCGATAAACTCATCTTT.

This clone occurred a few times. A read error likely explains this, since a far larger clone differs by one base. The V call is TRDV2, the J call TRDJ1; TRDD3 aligns across 10 bases. This CDR3 region has 16 residues. With 3 bases clipped from V and 0 bases from J, the junction kept 6 bases outside the gene matches. The germline V gene encodes CDR1 GEAIGNYY and CDR2 EKD. The CDR3: CACDAPTGGYTDKLIF. DNA for the CDR3: TGTGCCTGTGACGCACCTACTGGGGGATACACCGATAAACTCATCTTT.

Only a few counts were recorded for this clone. Germline is not matched at one junction end, which may reflect a read error. The identical CDR3 is also encoded by other nucleotide sequences in the sample. This sequence joins TRDV2 and TRDJ1, with a weak D call TRDD3 (5 bases). The germline CDR1 and CDR2 sequences are GEAIGNYY and EKD. This CDR3 has 18 amino acids. CDR3 region: CACDAPWGGQEYTDKLIF. In DNA form, the CDR3 reads TGTGCCTGTGACGCCCCGTGGGGTGGCCAAGAGTACACTGATAAACTCATCTTT.

This clone turned up a few times. This chain uses TRDV2 with TRDJ1; TRDD3 agrees at 10 bases. The CDR3 is 20 amino acids. Losses at the gene ends were 0 bases for V and 2 bases for J; bases not matched to a gene: 17. The germline gives CDR1 GEAIGNYY, CDR2 EKD. The DNA for the CDR3 is TGTGCCTGTGACACCGTTTCCCCTACTGGGGGATCAGAACAAACCGATAAACTCATCTTT. It encodes CACDTVSPTGGSEQTDKLIF.

This clone was seen more than once but under ten times. One end of the junction fails to match germline, which may point to a read error. Other DNA sequences of this sample code for an identical CDR3. This chain joins TRDV2 and TRDJ1; 9 bases agree with TRDD3. The CDR3 is 16 residues long. Germline V gene sequence: CDR1 GEAIGNYY, CDR2 EKD. The CDR3 sequence is CACDTLGDGNTDKLIF. The CDR3 nucleotides read TGCGCCTGTGACACCCTGGGGGATGGGAACACCGATAAACTCATCTTT.

Within the sample, this clone is large. Distinct nucleotide sequences in the sample also encode this CDR3. The V gene is TRDV2, the J gene TRDJ2; TRDD3 matches 7 bases. Germline V CDR1 and CDR2: GEAIGNYY, EKD. Unmatched junction bases numbered 6, after V lost 0 bases and J lost 6 bases. CDR3 length: 15 residues. The CDR3 DNA reads TGTGCCTGTGACACCCTGGGGGCGACCTCAGCACAACTCTTCTTT. Its protein product is CACDTLGATSAQLFF.

Relative to its sample, this clone is large. The sample holds other DNA sequences that translate to the same CDR3. V usage is TRDV2 and J usage is TRDJ4; D is perhaps TRDD3 (6 bases). Trimming pared 0 bases from V and 0 bases from J, leaving 28 bases between. This CDR3 spans 20 amino acids. Germline V lookup: CDR1 GEAIGNYY, CDR2 EKD. CDR3 residues: CACDTVHGMGDTQAARPLIF. DNA of the CDR3: TGTGCCTGTGACACCGTTCACGGGATGGGTGATACGCAAGCGGCCAGACCCCTGATCTTT.